These 25 T cell receptor beta chains were all obtained from the same sample, sequenced in a study of blood T cell repertoires in COVID-19 (dated by TCRdb to the early 2020s). The library was produced with the immunoSEQ multiplex PCR assay. In its TCRdb copy, this immuneACCESS table keeps in-frame sequences only and misses some clones. Where compared with another copy, unresolved V genes explain less than half of these, and the others have no known cause. The sample profile shows approximately 160,000 clones; around four fifths of them were found once. Roughly a tenth of the sample is in the top ten clones. Sequencing input: peripheral blood. Receptors originate from a human donor in a cohort sampled during active COVID-19.

This clone was counted once. This chain joins TRBV18 and TRBJ2-5; D unresolved. V lost 1 base to trimming and J lost 5 bases, with 11 bases between them. Per the germline V gene, CDR1 is KGHSH and CDR2 is LQKENI. The CDR3 is 14 residues long. The CDR3 DNA reads as TGTGCCAGCTCACCACGAAGCTCACCGGAGACCCAGTACTTC. Translating it yields CASSPRSSPETQYF.

The rearrangement joins TRBV10-1 to TRBJ2-1, with D maybe TRBD2 (6 bases). The germline gives CDR1 WNHNN, CDR2 SYGVQD (reference sequence). Trimming removed 4 bases at V and 4 bases at J, with 11 bases between. There are 14 residues in the CDR3. CDR3 bases: TGCGCCAGCAGTGTAGGACGGGAGTACAATGAGCAGTTCTTC. It translates to CASSVGREYNEQFF.

V and J are TRBV7-9 and TRBJ2-1; weak D call: TRBD2 (5 bases). The germline CDR1 and CDR2 sequences are SEHNR and FQNEAQ (reference sequence). This CDR3 is built from 15 residues. V was trimmed by 5 bases and J by 0 bases, leaving 11 bases between them. DNA for the CDR3: TGTGCCAGCAGCGCCCTGGGGAGCTCCTACAATGAGCAGTTCTTC. Its protein is CASSALGSSYNEQFF. The entire variable domain, with the rest obtained from reference TRBV7-9 and TRBJ2-1, is as follows: DTGVSQNPRHKITKRGQNVTFRCDPISEHNRLYWYRQTLGQGPEFLTYFQNEAQLEKSRLLSDRFSAERPKGSFSTLEIQRTEQGDSAMYLCASSALGSSYNEQFFGPGTRLTVL.

V is TRBV6-2 or TRBV6-3 and J is TRBJ2-7; tentative D call: TRBD2 (6 bases). Germline assignment: CDR1 MNHEY and CDR2 SVGEGT. V lost 4 bases and J lost 5, with 18 bases in between. This CDR3 is 15 amino acids long. The CDR3 DNA reads as TGTGCCAGCAGTTGGGAGACTAGTGTGGCCCACGAGCAGTACTTC. Translating gives CASSWETSVAHEQYF.

V gene TRBV28 combines with J gene TRBJ1-2; TRBD1 agrees at 9 bases. The CDR3 spans 17 residues. Losses at the gene ends were 5 bases for V and 5 bases for J; bases not matched to a gene: 15. Germline V gives CDR1 MDHEN, CDR2 SYDVKM. CDR3 nucleotides: TGTGCCAGCAGTCCAAGCGCCAGGACAGGGGCAAGTTATGGCTACACCTTC. Translated: CASSPSARTGASYGYTF.

The J gene is TRBJ2-7, the V gene TRBV5-1; 12 bases are a match to TRBD1. The CDR3 length is 16 residues. J was trimmed by 7 bases and V by 0 bases; bases with no gene match: 8. Germline assignment: CDR1 SGHRS and CDR2 YFSETQ. The CDR3 sequence: CASSLVPGQGAIEQYF. Here the CDR3 DNA reads TGCGCCAGCAGCTTGGTTCCGGGACAGGGGGCGATAGAGCAGTACTTC.

This clone was detected only once. This CDR3 is CASSQDGASYEQYF. The CDR3 DNA follows: TGCGCCAGCAGCCAAGATGGGGCCTCCTACGAGCAGTACTTC. This rearrangement joins TRBV4-3 to TRBJ2-7; tentative D call: TRBD1 (5 bases). Germline CDR1 LGHNA, CDR2 YSLEER. The V gene lost 0 bases and the J gene lost 0 bases, with 6 bases spanning the gap. The CDR3 is made up of 14 amino acids.

In its sample, this clone was seen once. The rearrangement links TRBV19 to TRBJ2-3, with D tentatively TRBD2 (7 bases). The CDR3 consists of 18 residues. Germline CDR1 LNHDA, CDR2 SQIVND (reference sequence). Trimming removed 9 bases at V and 0 bases at J, with 25 bases between. CDR3 region: CARSPGSTGTTSTDTQYF. The CDR3 nucleotides read TGTGCCAGATCCCCGGGATCAACAGGGACTACTAGCACAGATACGCAGTATTTT.

CDR3 nucleotide sequence: TGTGCCAGCAGCTCACGGACTAGCTGGGGGACCGGGGAGCTGTTTTTT. Protein sequence: CASSSRTSWGTGELFF. The genes are TRBV7-2 and TRBJ2-2, with TRBD2 matching over 8 bases. The CDR3 sequence is 16 residues long. From germline, CDR1 is SGHTA and CDR2 FQGNSA. The trim removed 4 bases at V and 5 bases at J, leaving 9 bases unmatched. Full variable domain (remainder filled in from reference TRBV7-2 and TRBJ2-2): GAGVSQSPSNKVTEKGKDVELRCDPISGHTALYWYRQSLGQGLEFLIYFQGNSAPDKSGLPSDRFSAERTGGSVSTLTIQRTQQEDSAVYLCASSSRTSWGTGELFFGEGSRLTVL.

This sequence joins TRBV14 and TRBJ1-2, with TRBD1 identical over 9 bases. The germline V gene encodes CDR1 SGHDN and CDR2 FVKESK. The J segment lost 5 bases and the V segment lost 1 base, leaving 2 bases of the junction unmatched. The CDR3 is 14 residues long. The DNA for the CDR3 is TGTGCCAGCAGCCAAGGACAGGGGGTGTATGGCTACACCTTC. The encoded protein is CASSQGQGVYGYTF.

The CDR3 DNA follows: TGTGCCAGCAGCTTCGGGACAGGGCCACATAATTCACCCCTCCACTTT. It encodes CASSFGTGPHNSPLHF. The V and J genes are TRBV7-2 and TRBJ1-6; 9 nucleotides align to TRBD1. This CDR3 is built from 16 residues. V trimming: 3 bases; J trimming: 5 bases; junction bases outside the gene matches: 5. From germline, CDR1 is SGHTA and CDR2 FQGNSA. Based on the CDR3 plus reference TRBV7-2 and TRBJ1-6, the full variable domain is GAGVSQSPSNKVTEKGKDVELRCDPISGHTALYWYRQSLGQGLEFLIYFQGNSAPDKSGLPSDRFSAERTGGSVSTLTIQRTQQEDSAVYLCASSFGTGPHNSPLHFGNGTRLTVT.

The chain has TRBV5-5 and TRBJ2-5; tentatively, D is TRBD2 (5 bases). Germline CDR1 reads SGHKS; CDR2 reads YYEKEE (reference sequence). Trimming removed 4 bases at V and 0 bases at J, with 16 bases between. This CDR3 has 16 amino acids. CDR3 amino acids: CASSPSDGMYQETQYF. Here the CDR3 DNA reads TGTGCCAGCAGCCCATCGGACGGGATGTACCAAGAGACCCAGTACTTC.

CDR3 DNA: TGTGCCAGCAGTTTATCGGCCGGGGGTAACTATGGCTACACCTTC. Residues: CASSLSAGGNYGYTF. This chain connects TRBV27 to TRBJ1-2, with a possible D match to TRBD1 (5 bases). V lost 0 bases and J 1 base, leaving 9 bases between the germline ends. The CDR3 runs 15 residues. CDR1 and CDR2 from the germline V gene are MNHEY and SMNVEV (reference sequence).

This clone was recorded once. The V call is TRBV7-3, the J call TRBJ2-7; TRBD1 matches at 9 bases. The V gene's germline CDR1 is SGHTA and CDR2 FQGTGA. Unmatched junction bases numbered 11, after V lost 5 bases and J lost 6 bases. The CDR3 sequence is 15 residues long. The CDR3 is CASSLEPGQGGEQYF. The CDR3 DNA reads TGTGCCAGCAGCCTAGAACCGGGACAGGGAGGCGAGCAGTACTTC.

The V call is TRBV19, the J call TRBJ2-3, with a tentative D call TRBD1 (6 bases). Germline lookup yields CDR1 LNHDA and CDR2 SQIVND (reference sequence). The CDR3 has 13 residues. Trimming removed 6 bases at V and 3 bases at J, with 10 bases between. CDR3 bases: TGTGCCAGTAGCAGGGGATGGACAGATACGCAGTATTTT. It is translated as CASSRGWTDTQYF.

The chain recombines TRBV5-1 with TRBJ2-2, with 8 bases that match TRBD1. Germline CDR1 reads SGHRS; CDR2 reads YFSETQ. The CDR3 covers 17 residues. V lost 3 bases, J lost 3 bases, and 10 bases stayed unmatched. CDR3 loop: CASSWPEGQGYTGELFF. The CDR3 bases are TGCGCCAGCAGCTGGCCGGAAGGACAGGGTTACACCGGGGAGCTGTTTTTT.

The CDR3 DNA reads TGCGCCAGCAGGCAGACAGCTAACTATGGCTACACCTTC. Residues: CASRQTANYGYTF. This sequence joins TRBV4-1 and TRBJ1-2, with TRBD1 as a possible D gene (5 bases). V was trimmed by 6 bases and J by 0 bases, leaving 8 bases between them. CDR3 length: 13 amino acids. CDR1 MGHRA and CDR2 YSYEKL come from the germline V gene.

V usage is TRBV30 and J usage is TRBJ2-3; tentatively, D is TRBD1 (6 bases). Germline lookup yields CDR1 GTSNPN and CDR2 SVGIG (reference sequence). This CDR3 is 15 amino acids long. Trimming took 1 base from V and 1 from J, leaving 12 bases between them. CDR3 coding DNA: TGTGCCTGGAGTGACTGGACAGCGGGCACAGATACGCAGTATTTT. This translates into CAWSDWTAGTDTQYF.

This clone was observed a handful of times. The rearrangement joins TRBV5-5 to TRBJ2-7, with D hard to call. The CDR3 runs to 13 residues. The V gene's germline CDR1 is SGHKS and CDR2 YYEKEE (reference sequence). V was shortened by 0 bases and J by 2 bases, with 6 bases between the two germline ends. The CDR3, as DNA: TGTGCCAGCAGCTTGGCACACCCCTACGAGCAGTACTTC. This sequence encodes CASSLAHPYEQYF. The full variable domain, rest sourced from reference TRBV5-5 and TRBJ2-7, is DAGVTQSPTHLIKTRGQQVTLRCSPISGHKSVSWYQQVLGQGPQFIFQYYEKEERGRGNFPDRFSARQFPNYSSELNVNALLLGDSALYLCASSLAHPYEQYFGPGTRLTVT.

V gene TRBV4-1 combines with J gene TRBJ1-5, with D perhaps matching TRBD1 (5 bases). CDR3 length: 16 residues. Looked up from germline, CDR1 is MGHRA and CDR2 is YSYEKL. Trimming took off 3 bases at V and 2 bases at J, with 14 bases between the two ends. The CDR3 loop reads CASSQSPGSRNQPQHF. For the CDR3, the DNA is TGCGCCAGCAGCCAGTCACCAGGGTCTCGCAATCAGCCCCAGCATTTT.

V and J are TRBV5-1 and TRBJ1-4, with D uncertain. Per the germline V gene, CDR1 is SGHRS and CDR2 is YFSETQ. The CDR3 has 15 residues. Trimming removed 2 bases at V and 0 bases at J, with 8 bases between. This CDR3 reads CASSLQQPTNEKLFF. The CDR3 DNA reads TGCGCCAGCAGCTTACAGCAACCAACTAATGAAAAACTGTTTTTT.

The CDR3 nucleotides are TGTGCCAGCAGTTTACTCAGGGCAGGGGGCTACACCTTC. This encodes CASSLLRAGGYTF. The chain links TRBV27 to TRBJ1-2, with D tentatively TRBD1 (5 bases). This CDR3 has 13 residues. Germline loops: CDR1 MNHEY, CDR2 SMNVEV (reference sequence). V dropped 2 bases and J dropped 8 bases, with 12 bases sitting between them.

The rearrangement links TRBV14 to TRBJ2-3; 15 bases align to TRBD2. The V gene end was trimmed by 3 bases and the J gene end by 1 base; junction bases not matched to a gene: 11. Germline V lookup: CDR1 SGHDN, CDR2 FVKESK. There are 20 residues in the CDR3. The CDR3 DNA is TGTGCCAGCAGCCAGAAGAGACCGGGACTAGCGGGAGGTCGCACAGATACGCAGTATTTT. It translates to CASSQKRPGLAGGRTDTQYF.

This rearrangement joins TRBV29-1 to TRBJ2-1; TRBD2 agrees at 11 bases. The V and J ends lost 7 bases and 9 bases, in that order; junction bases with no gene match: 8. Germline loops: CDR1 SQVTM, CDR2 ANQGSEA. This CDR3 comprises 13 residues. CDR3 in amino acids: CSALSGGVVEQFF. The CDR3 bases are TGCAGCGCCCTTAGCGGGGGGGTGGTTGAGCAGTTCTTC.

The V call is TRBV25-1, the J call TRBJ2-5; 10 bases fit TRBD2. The ends lost 2 bases at V and 3 bases at J; junction bases unmatched: 9. Germline loops: CDR1 MGHDK, CDR2 SYGVNS. The CDR3 is 17 residues long. CDR3 DNA sequence: TGTGCCAGCAGTGAACTAGCGGGGGTCCCCCTTAAAGAGACCCAGTACTTC. It yields the protein CASSELAGVPLKETQYF.